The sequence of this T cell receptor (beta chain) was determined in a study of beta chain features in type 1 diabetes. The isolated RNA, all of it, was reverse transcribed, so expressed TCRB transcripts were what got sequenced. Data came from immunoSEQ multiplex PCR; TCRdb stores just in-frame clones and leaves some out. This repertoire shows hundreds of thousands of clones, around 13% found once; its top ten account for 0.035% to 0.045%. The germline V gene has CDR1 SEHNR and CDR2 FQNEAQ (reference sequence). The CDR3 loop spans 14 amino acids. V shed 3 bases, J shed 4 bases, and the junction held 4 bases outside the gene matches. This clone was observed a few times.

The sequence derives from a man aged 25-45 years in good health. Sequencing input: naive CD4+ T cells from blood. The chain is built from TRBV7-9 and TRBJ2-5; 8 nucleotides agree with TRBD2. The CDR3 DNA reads TGTGCCAGCAGCTTCACTAGCGGTTTAGAGACCCAGTACTTC. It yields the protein CASSFTSGLETQYF.